Detailed here is one T cell receptor (beta chain). Its matching antigen is unknown. Only in-frame clones appear in the TCRdb table, and some are missing; sequencing was by immunoSEQ multiplex PCR. The sample records fewer than 900,000 clones, 70% to 90% being singletons. This entry comes from a study of Ad26.COV2.S vaccination and SARS-CoV-2 variants. For the study at large: Donor joined the COV1001 Ad26.COV2.S trial arm. Broader study findings: TCR breadth and depth estimates may have understated total T cell responses.

The CDR3 has 15 amino acids. Per germline, CDR1 GTSNPN and CDR2 SVGIG (reference sequence). The V end lost 3 bases, the J end lost 4 bases, and 19 bases lay between the germline ends. As to treatment: 15 to 20 received Ad26.COV2.S at low or high dose, single or two shots; 5 received placebo; per-sample allocation not given. Samples analyzed were those drawn on day 63 after the first vaccine or placebo injection. The source is a person between 18 and 65 years old who received the Ad26.COV2.S COVID-19 vaccine or a placebo. The chain uses TRBV30 and TRBJ2-7; a weak D match, TRBD2 (6 bases). Specimen: peripheral blood, collected in a trial of Ad26.COV2.S vaccine versus placebo. CDR3 nucleotides: TGTGCCTGGAGACGAGGAGGGAGGACCGGTTACGAGCAGTACTTC. Amino acid sequence: CAWRRGGRTGYEQYF.